Listed below are T cell receptor beta chains from one sample, sequenced in a study of blood T cell repertoires in COVID-19. Profiled with immunoSEQ multiplex PCR; TCRdb holds only in-frame clones, not every one. The data contain about 82,000 clones, around 80% of them singletons. Sequencing used peripheral blood. The receptors were gathered from a woman in her forties with active or convalescent COVID-19. CDR3s include the opening cysteine and the closing phenylalanine or tryptophan. Fields, in order: V gene, clone size, J gene, CDR3 length, D gene, CDR3 DNA, CDR3 protein. D genes are given only for firm matches. A row's size may be missing; if present it is once, few, many or a size class.

V gene: TRBV27; clone size: few; J gene: TRBJ2-1; CDR3 length: 12; D gene: -; CDR3 DNA: TGTGCCATCGGGAAGTCCCACAATGAGCAGTTCTTC; CDR3 protein: CAIGKSHNEQFF
V gene: TRBV7-6; clone size: -; J gene: TRBJ1-6; CDR3 length: 14; D gene: -; CDR3 DNA: TGTGCCAGCAGCTTAGCTCCCAATTCATCACCCCTCCACTTT; CDR3 protein: CASSLAPNSSPLHF
V gene: TRBV15; clone size: medium-sized; J gene: TRBJ2-7; CDR3 length: 15; D gene: -; CDR3 DNA: TGTGCCACCAGCAGTAGCTCTGGGGCTCTCTACGAGCAGTACTTC; CDR3 protein: CATSSSSGALYEQYF
V gene: TRBV2; clone size: -; J gene: TRBJ1-5; CDR3 length: 13; D gene: TRBD1; CDR3 DNA: TGTGCCAGCAGCCTACAGGGGAATCAGCCCCAGCATTTT; CDR3 protein: CASSLQGNQPQHF
V gene: TRBV7-3; clone size: -; J gene: TRBJ2-1; CDR3 length: 18; D gene: TRBD2; CDR3 DNA: TGTGCCAGCAGCTTAAAAGTGGGGACTAGCGGGAGGTACAATGAGCAGTTCTTC; CDR3 protein: CASSLKVGTSGRYNEQFF
V gene: TRBV5-6; clone size: few; J gene: TRBJ1-1; CDR3 length: 19; D gene: TRBD1; CDR3 DNA: TGTGCCAGCAGCTTGTGGGGACCAGGGACAGGGGTTTGGGGCACTGAAGCTTTCTTT; CDR3 protein: CASSLWGPGTGVWGTEAFF
V gene: TRBV24-1; clone size: -; J gene: TRBJ2-1; CDR3 length: 16; D gene: -; CDR3 DNA: TGTGCCACCAGTGATCTGACAGGGACTAGTGTGAGTGAGCAGTTCTTC; CDR3 protein: CATSDLTGTSVSEQFF
V gene: TRBV30; clone size: few; J gene: TRBJ1-3; CDR3 length: 12; D gene: -; CDR3 DNA: TGTGCCTGGAGTCTATCTGGAAACACCATATATTTT; CDR3 protein: CAWSLSGNTIYF
V gene: TRBV5-1; clone size: -; J gene: TRBJ2-5; CDR3 length: 16; D gene: -; CDR3 DNA: TGCGCCAGCAGCCCAACTGCGGGGGCCACCCAAGAGACCCAGTACTTC; CDR3 protein: CASSPTAGATQETQYF
V gene: TRBV6-1; clone size: once; J gene: TRBJ1-2; CDR3 length: 12; D gene: -; CDR3 DNA: TGTGCCAGCAGTGATCGGGGGGGCGGCTACACCTTC; CDR3 protein: CASSDRGGGYTF
V gene: TRBV4-1; clone size: -; J gene: TRBJ1-1; CDR3 length: 13; D gene: TRBD1; CDR3 DNA: TGCGCCAGCAGCCAAGACCCAGGGACAGGGGCTTTCTTT; CDR3 protein: CASSQDPGTGAFF
V gene: TRBV28; clone size: -; J gene: TRBJ1-6; CDR3 length: 18; D gene: -; CDR3 DNA: TGTGCCAGCAGTTCCCGAATCCTCGGGACACTTTATAATTCACCCCTCCACTTT; CDR3 protein: CASSSRILGTLYNSPLHF
V gene: TRBV29-1; clone size: few; J gene: TRBJ1-2; CDR3 length: 12; D gene: -; CDR3 DNA: TGCAGCGTTGGGGGGCCAGGGGTCGGCTACACCTTC; CDR3 protein: CSVGGPGVGYTF
V gene: TRBV7-2; clone size: -; J gene: TRBJ2-7; CDR3 length: 15; D gene: TRBD2; CDR3 DNA: TGTGCCAGCAGCTTAAGACCGGGAGGGACCTACGAGCAGTACTTC; CDR3 protein: CASSLRPGGTYEQYF
V gene: TRBV3-1/TRBV3-2; clone size: -; J gene: TRBJ1-1; CDR3 length: 13; D gene: -; CDR3 DNA: TGTGCCAGCAGCCAAGCCCGGGGGGCTGGAGCTTTCTTT; CDR3 protein: CASSQARGAGAFF
V gene: TRBV29-1; clone size: -; J gene: TRBJ1-2; CDR3 length: 12; D gene: -; CDR3 DNA: TGCAGCGTTGAAGGCGGGAAGAGGGGCTACACCTTC; CDR3 protein: CSVEGGKRGYTF
V gene: TRBV3-1/TRBV3-2; clone size: -; J gene: TRBJ2-1; CDR3 length: 13; D gene: TRBD2; CDR3 DNA: TGTGCCAGCAGCGCCGGGACTAGCTCTGAGCAGTTCTTC; CDR3 protein: CASSAGTSSEQFF
V gene: TRBV28; clone size: -; J gene: TRBJ1-1; CDR3 length: 13; D gene: -; CDR3 DNA: TGTGCCAGCAGTTTTGTGGCGAACACTGAAGCTTTCTTT; CDR3 protein: CASSFVANTEAFF
V gene: TRBV28; clone size: few; J gene: TRBJ2-2; CDR3 length: 18; D gene: TRBD2; CDR3 DNA: TGTGCCAGCAGTTTTCCCCCTAGCGGGAGTTTCGACACCGGGGAGCTGTTTTTT; CDR3 protein: CASSFPPSGSFDTGELFF
V gene: TRBV29-1; clone size: -; J gene: TRBJ1-2; CDR3 length: 14; D gene: TRBD1; CDR3 DNA: TGCAGCGTTGTGCGACAGGGTTCTAACTATGGCTACACCTTC; CDR3 protein: CSVVRQGSNYGYTF
V gene: TRBV5-1; clone size: few; J gene: TRBJ2-3; CDR3 length: 16; D gene: TRBD2; CDR3 DNA: TGCGCCAGCAGCTTGGGGGGGACTAGCGTACCAGATACGCAGTATTTT; CDR3 protein: CASSLGGTSVPDTQYF
V gene: TRBV6-2/TRBV6-3; clone size: few; J gene: TRBJ1-5; CDR3 length: 13; D gene: -; CDR3 DNA: TGTGCCAGCAGTCCGGTCCCTAATCAGCCCCAGCATTTT; CDR3 protein: CASSPVPNQPQHF
V gene: TRBV7-2; clone size: -; J gene: TRBJ2-2; CDR3 length: 14; D gene: -; CDR3 DNA: TGTGCCAGCAGCTTGTACAGGGTTCCTCGGGAGCTGTTTTTT; CDR3 protein: CASSLYRVPRELFF
V gene: TRBV7-3; clone size: -; J gene: TRBJ2-2; CDR3 length: 16; D gene: -; CDR3 DNA: TGTGCCAGCAGCCCTTTTGGGGGGAAGAGCACCGGGGAGCTGTTTTTT; CDR3 protein: CASSPFGGKSTGELFF
V gene: TRBV18; clone size: -; J gene: TRBJ2-2; CDR3 length: 16; D gene: TRBD2; CDR3 DNA: TGTGCCAGCTCACCTCTCGGCCTAGCGGGCACCGGGGAGCTGTTTTTT; CDR3 protein: CASSPLGLAGTGELFF
V gene: TRBV28; clone size: -; J gene: TRBJ2-1; CDR3 length: 15; D gene: -; CDR3 DNA: TGTGCCAGCAGTTTAAGAGGGCGCCACTACAATGAGCAGTTCTTC; CDR3 protein: CASSLRGRHYNEQFF
V gene: TRBV19; clone size: -; J gene: TRBJ2-5; CDR3 length: 13; D gene: -; CDR3 DNA: TGTGCCAGTAGTATATCGGGGTCCGAGACCCAGTACTTC; CDR3 protein: CASSISGSETQYF
V gene: TRBV24-1; clone size: -; J gene: TRBJ2-2; CDR3 length: 20; D gene: -; CDR3 DNA: TGTGCCACCAGTGATTTGCACGGCAGACGGGGACAAGGCTTCACCGGGGAGCTGTTTTTT; CDR3 protein: CATSDLHGRRGQGFTGELFF